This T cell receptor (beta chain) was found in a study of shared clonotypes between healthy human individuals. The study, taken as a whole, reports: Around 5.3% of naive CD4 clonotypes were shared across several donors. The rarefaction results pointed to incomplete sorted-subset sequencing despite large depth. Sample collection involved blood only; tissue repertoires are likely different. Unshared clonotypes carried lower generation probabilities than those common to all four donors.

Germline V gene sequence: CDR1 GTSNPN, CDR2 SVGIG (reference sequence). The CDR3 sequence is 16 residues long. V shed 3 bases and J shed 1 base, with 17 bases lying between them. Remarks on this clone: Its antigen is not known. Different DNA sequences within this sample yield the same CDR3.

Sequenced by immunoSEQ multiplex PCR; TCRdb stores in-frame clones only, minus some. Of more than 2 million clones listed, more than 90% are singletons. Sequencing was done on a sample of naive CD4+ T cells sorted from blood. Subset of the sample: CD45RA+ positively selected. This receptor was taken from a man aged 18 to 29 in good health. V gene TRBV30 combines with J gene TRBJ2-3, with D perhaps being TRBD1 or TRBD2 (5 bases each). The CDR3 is CAWSVSGRARTDTQYF. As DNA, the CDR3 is TGTGCCTGGAGCGTATCGGGGCGGGCTCGCACAGATACGCAGTATTTT.